A selection of T cell receptor beta chains follows, all from one sample in a study of blood T cells in healthy people across ages. TCRdb independently ran MiXCR on the 5' RACE reads; one entry per CDR3 protein. The sample yields about 760,000 distinct CDR3 sequences, just under 25% seen once. The data also belong to a second study, concerning T cells of mothers and their children.

The sample consisted of blood. Source of these receptors: a boy aged 5-17 years in good health. Each CDR3 is given with its conserved first and last residue. Fields, in order: D gene, V gene, J gene, clone size, CDR3 DNA, CDR3 protein. A D gene is named only where the DNA matches it firmly. Where a row states a size, it is once, few, many or the class of an expanded clone; other rows omit it.

.	TRBV21-1	TRBJ1-4	few	TGTGCCAGCAGCGACGACCGGGCTCGAGGGGAAAAACTGTTTTTT	CASSDDRARGEKLFF
.	TRBV2	TRBJ2-1	few	TGTGCCTGTATATTGGCGGGTGTATCCTACAATGAGCAGTTCTTC	CACILAGVSYNEQFF
.	TRBV7-9	TRBJ1-4	few	TGTGCCAGCAGCCCTCGGGGAACTAATGAAAAACTGTTTTTT	CASSPRGTNEKLFF
.	TRBV2	TRBJ2-7	.	TGTGCCAGCAGTATTCTGGGACTCTACGAGCAGTACTTC	CASSILGLYEQYF
.	TRBV20-1	TRBJ2-7	.	TGCAGTGCCAGACCGGTTAGCTCCTACGAGCAGTACTTC	CSARPVSSYEQYF
.	TRBV29-1	TRBJ2-7	.	TGCAGCGTAAAACAGGGATCCTCCTACGAGCAGTACTTC	CSVKQGSSYEQYF
TRBD1	TRBV6-5	TRBJ1-4	.	TGTGCCAGCAGTTACGGGTCAGGGGGCTATGAAAAACTGTTTTTT	CASSYGSGGYEKLFF
.	TRBV3-1	TRBJ2-5	few	TGTGCCAGCAGCCAAGGGTTTCCGGGAGAGACCCAGTACTTC	CASSQGFPGETQYF
.	TRBV4-1	TRBJ1-2	.	TGCGCCAGCAGCCATTCATCAGGGTCCGATGGCTACACCTTC	CASSHSSGSDGYTF
TRBD2	TRBV29-1	TRBJ2-3	.	TGCAGCGTCGCGGGAGCCTACCCCACAGATACGCAGTATTTT	CSVAGAYPTDTQYF
.	TRBV7-2	TRBJ2-5	.	TGTGCCGGCAGCCTTAGACAGCAAGAGACCCAGTACTTC	CAGSLRQQETQYF
.	TRBV7-3	TRBJ2-2	.	TGTGCCAGCAGAAGCTCGCAGACCGGGGAGCTGTTTTTT	CASRSSQTGELFF
.	TRBV4-1	TRBJ1-5	.	TGCGCCAGCAGCCAAGCGGGGTTTGGTCAGCCCCAGCATTTT	CASSQAGFGQPQHF
TRBD1	TRBV20-1	TRBJ2-3	few	TGCAGTGCTAGAAACCAGGGGGCTGGCACAGATACGCAGTATTTT	CSARNQGAGTDTQYF
.	TRBV25-1	TRBJ2-3	.	TGTGCCAGCAGTGAATATGCCATCAGCACAGATACGCAGTATTTT	CASSEYAISTDTQYF
.	TRBV12-3/TRBV12-4	TRBJ2-3	.	TGTGCCACCATCGCCAGCCTGATGACAGATGCGCAGTATTTT	CATIASLMTDAQYF
TRBD2	TRBV25-1	TRBJ2-2	few	TGTGCCAGCACAGGGACTACCACCGGGGAGCTGTTTTTT	CASTGTTTGELFF
TRBD1	TRBV7-8	TRBJ2-1	.	TGTGCCAGCAGCTTAGCGACAGGGGCTGAGCAGTTCTTC	CASSLATGAEQFF
.	TRBV29-1	TRBJ2-7	few	TGCAGCGTTGAAGATGGGTACGCGGGAACCTACGAGCAGTACTTC	CSVEDGYAGTYEQYF
.	TRBV7-2	TRBJ2-5	few	.	CASSSQGFLETQYF
.	TRBV29-1	TRBJ2-5	.	TGCAGCGCCTTGAGTTGGGGGGGGGCAGTGGAGACCCAGTACTTC	CSALSWGGAVETQYF
TRBD2	TRBV19	TRBJ2-5	.	TGTGCCAGTAGCCCTATCGGGACTAGCGGGGAAGCGACCCAGTACTTC	CASSPIGTSGEATQYF
.	TRBV20-1	TRBJ2-5	few	TGCAGTGCTAGAGTATCGAGTGTCGCAGAGACCCAGTACTTC	CSARVSSVAETQYF